Following are 25 T cell receptor beta chains from one sample sequenced in a study of blood T cell repertoires in COVID-19. Method: immunoSEQ multiplex PCR; TCRdb's copy keeps in-frame clones and lacks some. The sample records approximately 390,000 clones, 88% being singletons. Sequenced material: PBMCs or T cells enriched from blood (not recorded which). The origin of the receptors is a middle-aged woman with acute COVID-19.

This chain connects TRBV6-5 to TRBJ1-6; TRBD1 might be the D (5 bases). The germline V gene has CDR1 MNHEY and CDR2 SVGAGI. Trimming shortened V by 6 bases and J by 6 bases, and 6 bases separated the two germline ends. The CDR3 is 12 amino acids. CDR3 region: CASRGPNSPLHF. In DNA, the CDR3 is TGTGCCAGCAGGGGGCCTAATTCACCCCTCCACTTT.

The chain couples TRBV3-1 (or the pseudogene TRBV3-2) to TRBJ2-5; possible D gene TRBD1, 5 bases. The CDR3 has 15 residues. V shed 0 bases and J shed 10 bases, with 18 bases lying between them. CDR1 and CDR2 (germline): LGHDT, YNNKEL (reference sequence). The CDR3 DNA reads TGTGCCAGCAGCCAAGACTTCCTAAGGGGCATGGACCAGTACTTC. Protein sequence: CASSQDFLRGMDQYF.

The chain has TRBV29-1 and TRBJ2-7, with D hard to call. Germline lookup yields CDR1 SQVTM and CDR2 ANQGSEA. The ends were cut back, 0 bases at V and 10 bases at J, with 10 bases in the middle. The CDR3 has 11 residues. DNA of the CDR3: TGCAGCGTTGAAGATGGCTCAGGACAGTACTTC. Protein: CSVEDGSGQYF.

V gene TRBV6-5 combines with J gene TRBJ1-4; D uncertain. Germline CDR1 is MNHEY and CDR2 is SVGAGI. There are 15 residues in the CDR3. Between the trimmed V and J ends, which lost 6 bases and 8 bases, there was a span of 19 bases. CDR3 protein: CASSVIRTRGEKLFF. In nucleotides, the CDR3 is TGTGCCAGCAGCGTTATAAGGACCCGGGGAGAAAAACTGTTTTTT.

The table lists this clone with a count of one. The rearrangement links TRBV27 to TRBJ2-1, with unresolved D. This CDR3 comprises 16 residues. The V end was cut by 6 bases, the J end by 0 bases, with 15 bases between. Germline lookup yields CDR1 MNHEY and CDR2 SMNVEV (reference sequence). CDR3 residues: CASSLRSVNSYNEQFF. CDR3 DNA: TGTGCCAGCAGCCTCCGGAGTGTTAACTCCTACAATGAGCAGTTCTTC.

The gene calls are TRBV5-5 and TRBJ2-6; D is uncertain. This CDR3 has 16 amino acids. Germline V gene lookup returns CDR1 SGHKS and CDR2 YYEKEE (reference sequence). The V end was cut by 4 bases, the J end by 0 bases, with 11 bases between. CDR3 protein: CASSPPVASGANVLTF. As DNA, the CDR3 is TGTGCCAGCAGCCCACCGGTAGCCTCTGGGGCCAACGTCCTGACTTTC.

This clone appeared a single time. The chain uses TRBV24-1 and TRBJ1-2; a weak D match, TRBD1 (5 bases). Germline CDR1 is KGHDR and CDR2 is SFDVKD. V was trimmed by 6 bases and J by 0 bases, leaving 13 bases between them. The CDR3 is 15 amino acids. CDR3 residues: CATSPGAASNYGYTF. In DNA, the CDR3 is TGTGCCACCAGTCCTGGGGCAGCCTCTAACTATGGCTACACCTTC.

V is TRBV5-5 and J is TRBJ2-2; TRBD1 aligns across 10 bases. CDR3 size: 17 residues. V lost 4 bases to trimming and J lost 4 bases; unmatched junction nucleotides: 10. CDR1 SGHKS and CDR2 YYEKEE come from the germline V gene (reference sequence). The CDR3 here is CASSRQIGTGVTGELFF. In DNA, the CDR3 is TGTGCCAGCAGCCGTCAAATAGGGACAGGGGTCACCGGGGAGCTGTTTTTT.

This chain joins TRBV6-5 and TRBJ2-5; 7 bases agree with TRBD2. Trimming removed 3 bases from V and 0 bases from J; junction bases left unmatched: 4. The CDR3 covers 15 residues. Looked up from germline, CDR1 is MNHEY and CDR2 is SVGAGI. CDR3 sequence reads: CASSYSGSNQETQYF. The DNA for the CDR3 is TGTGCCAGCAGTTATAGCGGGTCCAACCAAGAGACCCAGTACTTC.

The chain carries TRBV7-9 and TRBJ1-6; unclear D gene. Germline assignment: CDR1 SEHNR and CDR2 FQNEAQ (reference sequence). The V end lost 6 bases, the J end lost 9 bases, and 12 bases lay between the germline ends. The CDR3 spans 13 residues. CDR3: CASSFAGLSPLHF. The CDR3 bases are TGTGCCAGCAGTTTCGCTGGCCTTTCACCCCTCCACTTT.

The chain carries TRBV6-5 and TRBJ1-5, with D possibly being TRBD1 (6 bases). Trimming pared 7 bases from V and 0 bases from J, leaving 13 bases between. Germline-derived CDR1 and CDR2 are MNHEY and SVGAGI. This CDR3 region has 15 residues. This chain's CDR3 is CASMQGPYSNQPQHF. The DNA of the CDR3 is TGTGCCAGCATGCAGGGGCCTTATAGCAATCAGCCCCAGCATTTT.

The table lists this clone with a few counts. The genes are TRBV5-6 and TRBJ1-3; tentatively, D is TRBD1 (5 bases). This CDR3 comprises 14 residues. V was cut by 6 bases and J by 0 bases, with 10 bases left in between. The germline CDR1 and CDR2 sequences are SGHDT and YYEEEE. The CDR3 protein is CASNDRSSGNTIYF. As DNA, the CDR3 is TGTGCCAGCAACGACAGAAGCTCTGGAAACACCATATATTTT.

This chain connects TRBV2 to TRBJ2-5; TRBD1 agrees at 10 bases. The V segment lost 1 base and the J segment 5 bases; nucleotides outside the gene matches: 4. Germline lookup yields CDR1 SNHLY and CDR2 FYNNEI. The CDR3 is made up of 15 amino acids. CDR3 sequence: CASSEGQGARETQYF. Here the CDR3 DNA reads TGTGCCAGCAGTGAAGGACAGGGGGCCCGGGAGACCCAGTACTTC.

J is TRBJ2-1 and V is TRBV7-8; 7 bases map to TRBD1. This CDR3 has 14 amino acids. The V gene end was trimmed by 5 bases and the J gene end by 8 bases; junction bases not matched to a gene: 9. CDR1 is SGHVS, CDR2 FQNEAQ, per germline. Here the CDR3 DNA reads TGTGCCAGCAGCCGAGGTCCAGGGGGAGATGAGCAGTTCTTC. Encoded protein: CASSRGPGGDEQFF.

The CDR3 bases are TGTGCCAGCCAACGGGTAAACTCCTACAATGAGCAGTTCTTC. Its protein is CASQRVNSYNEQFF. This chain uses TRBV5-5 with TRBJ2-1; D gene uncertain. The germline gives CDR1 SGHKS, CDR2 YYEKEE (reference sequence). The V end was cut by 7 bases, the J end by 0 bases, with 11 bases between. The CDR3 covers 14 residues.

Only a few counts were recorded for this clone. This chain uses TRBV2 with TRBJ1-5; maybe TRBD1 (6 bases). The length of the CDR3 is 14 residues. CDR1 and CDR2 from the germline V gene are SNHLY and FYNNEI. Trimming removed 1 base from V and 4 bases from J, with 8 bases in between. CDR3 sequence (DNA): TGTGCCAGCAGTGAAGGCAGGGGAAATCAGCCCCAGCATTTT. This codes for CASSEGRGNQPQHF.

This clone was seen once. The chain joins TRBV6-5 to TRBJ1-5; no firm D call. The CDR3 is 13 amino acids. CDR1 and CDR2 from the germline V gene are MNHEY and SVGAGI. With 5 bases removed from V and 7 bases from J, the gap between germline ends came to 12 bases. The CDR3 DNA sequence: TGTGCCAGCAGTCACGAACGCGGGCAGCCCCAGCATTTT. Its translation is CASSHERGQPQHF.

In its sample, this clone was seen many times. The gene calls are TRBV15 and TRBJ2-7, with a possible D match to TRBD1 (8 bases). Deletions cut 4 bases from V and 1 base from J, with 14 bases between. This CDR3 spans 15 amino acids. The germline V gene has CDR1 LNHNV and CDR2 YYDKDF (reference sequence). The CDR3 sequence: CATSKEQGGSYEQYF. Written as DNA, the CDR3 is TGTGCCACCAGCAAAGAACAGGGGGGGTCCTACGAGCAGTACTTC. The variable domain in full, with the rest retrieved from reference TRBV15 and TRBJ2-7, is DAMVIQNPRYQVTQFGKPVTLSCSQTLNHNVMYWYQQKSSQAPKLLFHYYDKDFNNEADTPDNFQSRRPNTSFCFLDIRSPGLGDTAMYLCATSKEQGGSYEQYFGPGTRLTVT.

Here the CDR3 reads CASSKNRKPSPLHF. The CDR3 DNA follows: TGTGCCAGCAGCAAGAACAGGAAACCGTCACCCCTCCACTTT. The chain recombines TRBV21-1 with TRBJ1-6; the table calls TRBD1, which could not be checked here. TRBV21-1 has pseudogene status. The CDR3 runs 14 residues.

The chain is built from TRBV5-1 and TRBJ2-7, with 11 nucleotides matching TRBD2. V was pared by 0 bases and J by 7 bases, with 9 bases of the junction left unmatched. Germline CDR1 SGHRS, CDR2 YFSETQ. This CDR3 has 16 residues. The CDR3 coding sequence is TGCGCCAGCAGCTTGGTTATAGCGGGGGGGCCGGGAGAGCAGTACTTC. Its protein product is CASSLVIAGGPGEQYF.

CDR3 in amino acids: CAWSDGTGQETQYF. As DNA, the CDR3 is TGTGCCTGGAGTGACGGGACAGGGCAAGAGACCCAGTACTTC. The chain recombines TRBV30 with TRBJ2-5; TRBD1 matches at 9 bases. CDR1 and CDR2 from the germline V gene are GTSNPN and SVGIG (reference sequence). This CDR3 is 14 amino acids long. V was pared by 1 base and J by 2 bases, with 2 bases of the junction left unmatched.

The J gene is TRBJ1-2, the V gene TRBV2; TRBD1 might be the D (5 bases). Per the germline V gene, CDR1 is SNHLY and CDR2 is FYNNEI. This CDR3 has 15 amino acids. The V gene lost 1 base and the J gene lost 6 bases, with 15 bases spanning the gap. CDR3 in DNA: TGTGCCAGCAGTGAAGAGTCGACAGCTCTACATGGCTACACCTTC. Translating gives CASSEESTALHGYTF.

The chain joins TRBV19 to TRBJ2-3, with D possibly TRBD2 on 5 matching bases. Deletions cut 1 base from V and 1 base from J, with 15 bases between. CDR3 length: 17 residues. Germline lookup yields CDR1 LNHDA and CDR2 SQIVND (reference sequence). CDR3 DNA: TGTGCCAGTAGTATAGGGGTGTATGCGGGCGGCACAGATACGCAGTATTTT. Its protein is CASSIGVYAGGTDTQYF.

This chain connects TRBV11-3 to TRBJ2-1; 8 positions agree with TRBD2. This CDR3 comprises 16 residues. Germline V gene data show CDR1 as SGHNT and CDR2 as YENEEA. Trimming cost V 4 bases and J 8 bases; bases outside gene matches: 13. The CDR3 reads CASSSSRGGQLDEQFF. DNA for the CDR3: TGTGCCAGCAGCTCCTCCCGGGGGGGCCAGTTGGATGAGCAGTTCTTC.

The rearrangement joins TRBV3-1 (or the pseudogene TRBV3-2) to TRBJ2-2; 16 bases are a match to TRBD2. This CDR3 has 21 residues. In germline, CDR1 is LGHDT, CDR2 YNNKEL (reference sequence). Germline trimming cut 1 base from V and 1 base from J; bases unmatched to any gene: 9. The CDR3 DNA reads as TGTGCCAGCAGCCAAGTTGGTATGGGACTAGCGGGGGGGATGAACACCGGGGAGCTGTTTTTT. Translation gives CASSQVGMGLAGGMNTGELFF.